This TCR beta chain was captured by sequencing in a study of neoadjuvant anti-PD-1 for oral cavity cancer. General study findings and limits: Non-responders to neoadjuvant nivolumab had significantly more clonal PBMC T cells than responders. Each response group had just a few patients in TCR analyses.

PBMCs were not maintained or expanded in culture before analysis. TCRdb's copy holds only in-frame clones and misses some; the assay was immunoSEQ multiplex PCR. This sample yields about 61,000 clones, of which roughly 84% are seen a single time; 2.5% to 3% belongs to the top ten. A remark on this clone: Its target is not known.

Sequences were derived from PBMCs, sampled before nivolumab (anti-PD-1) treatment. The receptor comes from a person aged 35 to 85 with oral cavity squamous cell carcinoma.

CDR3 in DNA: TGTGCCTGGAGATTCGAGGGACTCCGGGGCGGGAATACGCAGTATTTT. As protein: CAWRFEGLRGGNTQYF. The chain has TRBV30 and TRBJ2-3; a weak D match, TRBD2 (6 bases). The germline CDR1 and CDR2 sequences are GTSNPN and SVGIG (reference sequence). Between the trimmed V and J ends, which lost 3 bases and 7 bases, there was a span of 23 bases. This CDR3 has 16 amino acids.